What follows are 23 T cell receptor beta chains derived from one specimen sequenced in a study of T cells in tuberculosis. Measured with immunoSEQ multiplex PCR; TCRdb has only the in-frame clones, and not every one. The data hold 25,000 to 35,000 clones, with about 91% observed a single time. Time point described: new active TB diagnosis, blood taken before or within 7 days of starting treatment. The sequencing here drew on PBMCs, taken at tuberculosis diagnosis. The receptors were gathered from an adult with tuberculosis. Some clones in this sample may be carry-over from other donors' samples.

The CDR3 reads CASSPGTGLRSPLHF. CDR3 in DNA: TGTGCCAGCAGCCCCGGGACAGGCCTCCGATCACCCCTCCACTTT. The V gene is TRBV7-2, the J gene TRBJ1-6; 8 positions match TRBD1. Germline trimming cut 5 bases from V and 10 bases from J; bases unmatched to any gene: 10. Per the germline V gene, CDR1 is SGHTA and CDR2 is FQGNSA. The CDR3 contains 15 residues.

The V call is TRBV5-4, the J call TRBJ2-1; D is possibly TRBD1 (5 bases). V was pared by 1 base and J by 4 bases, with 12 bases between. The CDR3 extends over 15 amino acids. CDR1 and CDR2 from the germline V gene are SGHNT and YYREEE (reference sequence). Written as DNA, the CDR3 is TGTGCCAGCAGCTTGTCGCAGGGAAAATACAATGAGCAGTTCTTC. The encoded protein is CASSLSQGKYNEQFF.

This clone was seen a single time. The V and J genes are TRBV6-5 and TRBJ1-1, with TRBD1 as a possible D gene (5 bases). The CDR3 extends over 13 amino acids. Germline CDR1 reads MNHEY; CDR2 reads SVGAGI. Between the trimmed V and J ends, which lost 0 bases and 5 bases, there was a span of 7 bases. This CDR3 is CASSYSGGTEAFF. The CDR3 DNA reads TGTGCCAGCAGTTACTCGGGGGGGACTGAAGCTTTCTTT.

J is TRBJ1-2 and V is TRBV18, with 7 bases aligning to TRBD1. The germline gives CDR1 KGHSH, CDR2 LQKENI. V was clipped by 3 bases and J by 4 bases; unmatched bases: 5. CDR3 length equals 14 residues. This CDR3 is CASSPPGQLYGYTF. Here the CDR3 DNA reads TGTGCCAGCTCACCGCCGGGACAGCTCTATGGCTACACCTTC.

The V call is TRBV2, the J call TRBJ2-7; 7 bases line up with TRBD1. The V gene end was trimmed by 5 bases and the J gene end by 5 bases; junction bases not matched to a gene: 27. Germline V gene data show CDR1 as SNHLY and CDR2 as FYNNEI. The CDR3 extends over 20 amino acids. The CDR3 loop is CASSKDRITGSWVLGNEQYF. The CDR3 nucleotides read TGTGCCAGCAGTAAGGACAGGATTACGGGCTCTTGGGTTCTTGGGAACGAGCAGTACTTC.

This clone was counted a few times. J is TRBJ2-2 and V is TRBV7-9, with D maybe TRBD1 (5 bases). The CDR3 has 15 amino acids. The V and J ends lost 5 bases and 1 base respectively, with 11 bases between them. Germline values: CDR1 SEHNR, CDR2 FQNEAQ (reference sequence). This chain's CDR3 is CASSLRGWNTGELFF. CDR3 in DNA: TGTGCCAGCAGCCTAAGGGGATGGAACACCGGGGAGCTGTTTTTT.

The chain links TRBV9 to TRBJ2-7; 7 nucleotides line up with TRBD2. Germline V gene lookup returns CDR1 SGDLS and CDR2 YYNGEE. The CDR3 spans 16 residues. The V segment lost 4 bases and the J segment 0 bases; nucleotides outside the gene matches: 10. The CDR3 reads CASSSTSSGGSYEQYF. The DNA of the CDR3 is TGTGCCAGCAGCTCAACCTCTTCGGGGGGCTCCTACGAGCAGTACTTC.

The rearrangement uses TRBV25-1 and TRBJ2-2; D unresolved. Per germline, CDR1 MGHDK and CDR2 SYGVNS. V lost 8 bases to trimming and J lost 4 bases, with 17 bases between them. This CDR3 is built from 15 residues. CDR3: CASQRGTTTTGELFF. The CDR3 DNA reads as TGTGCCAGCCAGCGAGGCACCACCACCACCGGGGAGCTGTTTTTT.

This chain joins TRBV2 and TRBJ2-2; tentatively, D is TRBD1 (6 bases). The CDR3 has 13 residues. Germline V gene sequence: CDR1 SNHLY, CDR2 FYNNEI. V was pared by 6 bases and J by 3 bases, with 8 bases between. The CDR3 here is CASRYRDTGELFF. CDR3 in DNA: TGTGCCAGCAGGTACAGGGACACCGGGGAGCTGTTTTTT.

The chain couples TRBV10-2 to TRBJ1-1; D is perhaps TRBD1 (5 bases). CDR1 and CDR2 (germline): WSHSY, SAAADI. This CDR3 comprises 13 residues. Trimming shortened V by 9 bases and J by 7 bases, and 18 bases separated the two germline ends. The CDR3 sequence is CASRQLPTSEAFF. DNA for the CDR3: TGCGCCAGTAGACAGCTCCCTACAAGTGAAGCTTTCTTT.

The V call is TRBV7-3, the J call TRBJ2-6, with D tentatively TRBD1 (5 bases). The CDR3 spans 15 residues. V lost 5 bases to trimming and J lost 2 bases, with 10 bases between them. The germline V gene has CDR1 SGHTA and CDR2 FQGTGA. This chain's CDR3 is CASSQWGPGANVLTF. CDR3 in DNA: TGTGCCAGCAGCCAGTGGGGCCCTGGGGCCAACGTCCTGACTTTC.

The chain combines TRBV19 with TRBJ1-5; D may be TRBD1 (6 bases). Trimming cost V 5 bases and J 7 bases, with 15 bases left between them. The CDR3 length is 14 residues. Germline V gene sequence: CDR1 LNHDA, CDR2 SQIVND (reference sequence). The DNA for the CDR3 is TGTGCCAGTAGTCCTACAGGGTTGCGGCAGCCCCAGCATTTT. Its protein is CASSPTGLRQPQHF.

The chain carries TRBV27 and TRBJ1-6, with no clear D. Germline V gene lookup returns CDR1 MNHEY and CDR2 SMNVEV (reference sequence). Trimming left V 3 bases short and J 8 bases short, with 8 bases between. This CDR3 is 13 amino acids long. The CDR3, as DNA: TGTGCCAGCAGTTTCCAGGAGGATTCACCCCTCCACTTT. Encoded protein: CASSFQEDSPLHF.

The rearrangement links TRBV18 to TRBJ2-2; D might be TRBD1 (6 bases). Germline CDR1 is KGHSH and CDR2 is LQKENI. V dropped 4 bases and J dropped 5 bases, with 14 bases sitting between them. The CDR3 loop spans 15 amino acids. The CDR3, as DNA: TGTGCCAGCTCACTTGACATAGGGACAACCGGGGAGCTGTTTTTT. Translated: CASSLDIGTTGELFF. The entire variable domain, with the rest obtained from reference TRBV18 and TRBJ2-2, is as follows: NAGVMQNPRHLVRRRGQEARLRCSPMKGHSHVYWYRQLPEEGLKFMVYLQKENIIDESGMPKERFSAEFPKEGPSILRIQQVVRGDSAAYFCASSLDIGTTGELFFGEGSRLTVL.

The chain joins TRBV23-1 to TRBJ2-2; TRBD2 matches at 12 bases. TRBV23-1 is an open reading frame whose function is uncertain. CDR3 size: 22 residues. J gave up 2 bases and V 1 base, and 17 bases lay outside the gene matches. The CDR3 is CASSQYRDRRLAGAPNTGELFF. DNA for the CDR3: TGCGCCAGCAGTCAATACCGGGACAGGAGACTAGCGGGGGCCCCTAACACCGGGGAGCTGTTTTTT.

There are a few counts of this clone. The gene calls are TRBV29-1 and TRBJ1-1, with a tentative D call TRBD1 (5 bases). Germline V gene lookup returns CDR1 SQVTM and CDR2 ANQGSEA. The germline V and J ends were trimmed by 6 bases and 4 bases, with 12 bases remaining between them. The CDR3 sequence is 12 residues long. CDR3 in DNA: TGCAGCGTCAACGGGGGAAGCACTGAAGCTTTCTTT. Residues: CSVNGGSTEAFF.

The chain is built from TRBV15 and TRBJ2-1; TRBD2 is a possible D gene (5 bases). CDR1 and CDR2 (germline): LNHNV, YYDKDF (reference sequence). This CDR3 is built from 15 residues. Trimming took 8 bases from V and 1 from J, leaving 15 bases between them. Here the CDR3 reads CATHTGIKSYNEQFF. CDR3 DNA: TGTGCCACCCATACGGGAATTAAGTCCTACAATGAGCAGTTCTTC.

The V and J genes are TRBV7-9 and TRBJ2-7, with 8 bases identical to TRBD1. The CDR3 length is 14 residues. V lost 5 bases and J lost 5; bases outside the gene matches: 8. Germline lookup yields CDR1 SEHNR and CDR2 FQNEAQ (reference sequence). The CDR3 is CASSIGQGADEQYF. DNA of the CDR3: TGTGCCAGCAGCATCGGACAGGGAGCGGACGAGCAGTACTTC. The whole variable domain, remainder taken from reference TRBV7-9 and TRBJ2-7, is DTGVSQNPRHKITKRGQNVTFRCDPISEHNRLYWYRQTLGQGPEFLTYFQNEAQLEKSRLLSDRFSAERPKGSFSTLEIQRTEQGDSAMYLCASSIGQGADEQYFGPGTRLTVT.

A single count supports this clone. For the CDR3, the DNA is TGTGCCAGCAGTTCTAGCGATCGTTACGAGCAGTACTTC. Translation gives CASSSSDRYEQYF. The gene calls are TRBV27 and TRBJ2-7, with a weak D call TRBD2 (6 bases). The germline CDR1 and CDR2 sequences are MNHEY and SMNVEV (reference sequence). The CDR3 is 13 amino acids. The ends were cut back, 4 bases at V and 4 bases at J, with 11 bases in the middle.

V is TRBV6-5 and J is TRBJ2-3; D not resolved. The V end was cut by 5 bases, the J end by 0 bases, with 6 bases between. Germline assignment: CDR1 MNHEY and CDR2 SVGAGI. This CDR3 is 13 amino acids long. The CDR3 coding sequence is TGTGCCAGCAGTCCCCTCAGCACAGATACGCAGTATTTT. Its translation is CASSPLSTDTQYF.

The chain joins TRBV6-5 to TRBJ2-7; D possibly corresponds to TRBD2 (6 bases). The CDR3 is 13 residues long. V lost 7 bases and J 2 bases, leaving 12 bases between the germline ends. Germline lookup yields CDR1 MNHEY and CDR2 SVGAGI. CDR3 loop: CASKEGSTYEQYF. CDR3 DNA sequence: TGTGCCAGCAAGGAGGGGTCAACCTACGAGCAGTACTTC.

The V call is TRBV11-2, the J call TRBJ2-7; TRBD2 might be the D (5 bases). V lost 7 bases, J lost 3 bases, and 16 bases lay in between. The CDR3 has 14 residues. Germline CDR1 is SGHAT and CDR2 is FQNNGV. This chain's CDR3 is CASTPWNGVYEQYF. DNA of the CDR3: TGTGCCAGCACCCCCTGGAACGGGGTCTACGAGCAGTACTTC.

This chain links TRBV14 with TRBJ1-1; D uncertain. Per germline, CDR1 SGHDN and CDR2 FVKESK. V lost 5 bases to trimming and J lost 0 bases, with 16 bases between them. This CDR3 has 16 residues. CDR3 sequence (DNA): TGTGCCAGCAGCGACCTCTCCGGGGTGATGAACACTGAAGCTTTCTTT. Translated: CASSDLSGVMNTEAFF.